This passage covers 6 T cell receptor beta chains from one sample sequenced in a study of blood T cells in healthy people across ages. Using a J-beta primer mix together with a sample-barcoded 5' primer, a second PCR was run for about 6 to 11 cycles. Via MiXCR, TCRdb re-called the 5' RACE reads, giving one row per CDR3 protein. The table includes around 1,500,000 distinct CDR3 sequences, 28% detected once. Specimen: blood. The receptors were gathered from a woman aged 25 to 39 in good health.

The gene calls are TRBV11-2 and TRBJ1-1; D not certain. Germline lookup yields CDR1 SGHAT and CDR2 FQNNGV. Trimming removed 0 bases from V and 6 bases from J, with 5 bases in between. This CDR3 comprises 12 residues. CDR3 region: CASSLDVSEAFF. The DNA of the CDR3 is TGTGCCAGCAGCTTAGACGTCTCTGAAGCTTTCTTT.

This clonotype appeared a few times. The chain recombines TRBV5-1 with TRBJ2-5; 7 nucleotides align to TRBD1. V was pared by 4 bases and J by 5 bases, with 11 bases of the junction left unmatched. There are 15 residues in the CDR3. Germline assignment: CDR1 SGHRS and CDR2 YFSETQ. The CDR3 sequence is CASSVSDREEETQYF. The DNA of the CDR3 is TGCGCCAGCAGCGTTAGCGACAGGGAAGAGGAGACCCAGTACTTC. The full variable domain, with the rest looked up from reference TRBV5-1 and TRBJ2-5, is KAGVTQTPRYLIKTRGQQVTLSCSPISGHRSVSWYQQTPGQGLQFLFEYFSETQRNKGNFPGRFSGRQFSNSRSEMNVSTLELGDSALYLCASSVSDREEETQYFGPGTRLLVL.

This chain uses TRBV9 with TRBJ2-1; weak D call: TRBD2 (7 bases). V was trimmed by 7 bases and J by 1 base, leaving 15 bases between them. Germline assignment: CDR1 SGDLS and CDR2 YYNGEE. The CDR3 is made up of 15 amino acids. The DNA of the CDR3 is TGTGCCAGCGCAAGGGGGGGGGCATCCTACAATGAGCAGTTCTTC. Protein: CASARGGASYNEQFF.

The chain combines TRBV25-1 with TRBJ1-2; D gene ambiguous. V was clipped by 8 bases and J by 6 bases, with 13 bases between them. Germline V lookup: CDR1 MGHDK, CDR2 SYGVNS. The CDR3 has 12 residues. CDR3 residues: CASSRAGDGYTF. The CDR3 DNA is TGTGCCAGCTCGCGGGCCGGTGATGGCTACACCTTC.

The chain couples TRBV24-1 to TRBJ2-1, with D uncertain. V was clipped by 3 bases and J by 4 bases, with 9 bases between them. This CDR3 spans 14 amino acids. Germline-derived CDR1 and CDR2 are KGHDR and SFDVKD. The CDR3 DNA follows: TGTGCCACCAGTGATAGTGACGGATACAATGAGCAGTTCTTC. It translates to CATSDSDGYNEQFF.

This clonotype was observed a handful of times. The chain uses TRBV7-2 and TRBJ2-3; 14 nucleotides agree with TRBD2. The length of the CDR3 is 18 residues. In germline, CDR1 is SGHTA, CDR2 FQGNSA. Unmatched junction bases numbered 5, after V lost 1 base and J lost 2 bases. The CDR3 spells CASSLVGTSGGPTDTQYF. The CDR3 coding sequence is TGTGCCAGCAGCTTAGTGGGGACTAGCGGGGGACCCACAGATACGCAGTATTTT.